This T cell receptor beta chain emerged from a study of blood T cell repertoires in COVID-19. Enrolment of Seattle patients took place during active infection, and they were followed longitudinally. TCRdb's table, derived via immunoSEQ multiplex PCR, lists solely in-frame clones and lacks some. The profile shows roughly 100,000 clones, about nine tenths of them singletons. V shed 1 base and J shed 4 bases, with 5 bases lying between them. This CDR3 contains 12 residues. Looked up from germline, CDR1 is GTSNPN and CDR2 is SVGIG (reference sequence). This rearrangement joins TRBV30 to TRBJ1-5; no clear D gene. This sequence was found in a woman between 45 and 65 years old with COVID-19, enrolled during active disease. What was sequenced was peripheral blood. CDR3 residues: CAWSGGNQPQHF. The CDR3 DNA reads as TGTGCCTGGAGTGGCGGAAATCAGCCCCAGCATTTT.